Each of the 13 T cell receptor beta chains below was sequenced from the same sample in a study of neurological immune-mediated disorders (dated by TCRdb to the late 2010s). The library was generated by 5' RACE. Sequencing was carried out with an Illumina HiSeq 2500. The raw public data were reprocessed by TCRdb itself: fastp quality trimming at Q25, MiXCR clonotype calling, in-frame beta chains only. Each record represents a unique CDR3 protein, reported with the most common genes and DNA among its rows. This sample is represented by fewer than 90,000 distinct CDR3 sequences; around a tenth of them were singletons. The ten largest make up about 1.8% of the sample. Specimen: PBMCs. These TCRs come from a man aged 35 to 55 in good health.

This clonotype was seen at least ten times. The rearrangement uses TRBV7-2 and TRBJ2-3; D call uncertain. With 5 bases removed from V and 6 bases from J, the gap between germline ends came to 9 bases. The CDR3 runs to 12 residues. Germline-derived CDR1 and CDR2 are SGHTA and FQGNSA. CDR3 in DNA: TGTGCCAGCAGCCCCGAAAGGGATACGCAGTATTTT. It codes for CASSPERDTQYF.

This clonotype was counted many times. The chain is built from TRBV6-5 and TRBJ1-1; the D gene is possibly TRBD1 (5 bases). CDR3 length: 14 residues. V was clipped by 8 bases and J by 5 bases, with 18 bases between them. Germline V gene lookup returns CDR1 MNHEY and CDR2 SVGAGI. The CDR3 loop reads CASCGRGFGTEAFF. DNA of the CDR3: TGTGCCAGCTGCGGTAGGGGATTCGGGACTGAAGCTTTCTTT.

This clonotype has a count of ten or more. The chain combines TRBV25-1 with TRBJ1-1; D remains ambiguous. Germline CDR1 reads MGHDK; CDR2 reads SYGVNS. V was trimmed by 6 bases and J by 5 bases, leaving 13 bases between them. CDR3 size: 13 residues. The CDR3: CASRENEQTEAFF. The CDR3 nucleotides are TGTGCCAGCAGAGAGAATGAACAAACTGAAGCTTTCTTT.

The chain links TRBV3-1 to TRBJ2-3; 14 bases map to TRBD2. The CDR3 has 18 amino acids. V dropped 3 bases and J dropped 0; count of bases not matched to a gene: 5. The V gene's germline CDR1 is LGHDT and CDR2 YNNKEL (reference sequence). This CDR3 reads CASSHGLAGGASTDTQYF. In DNA form, the CDR3 reads TGTGCCAGCAGCCATGGACTAGCGGGGGGAGCTAGCACAGATACGCAGTATTTT.

There are many counts of this clonotype. The chain joins TRBV7-9 to TRBJ2-1; D possibly corresponds to TRBD1 (5 bases). Per germline, CDR1 SEHNR and CDR2 FQNEAQ (reference sequence). This CDR3 region has 17 residues. The V gene lost 2 bases and the J gene lost 0 bases, with 14 bases spanning the gap. The CDR3 coding sequence is TGTGCCAGCAGCTTAAACCCCAGACAGAGCTCCTACAATGAGCAGTTCTTC. Amino acids: CASSLNPRQSSYNEQFF. The complete variable domain, with remaining parts taken from reference TRBV7-9 and TRBJ2-1, reads DTGVSQNPRHKITKRGQNVTFRCDPISEHNRLYWYRQTLGQGPEFLTYFQNEAQLEKSRLLSDRFSAERPKGSFSTLEIQRTEQGDSAMYLCASSLNPRQSSYNEQFFGPGTRLTVL.

This clonotype was counted only a few times. The chain couples TRBV2 to TRBJ1-5; D is possibly TRBD1 (6 bases). CDR1 and CDR2 from the germline V gene are SNHLY and FYNNEI. This CDR3 is 17 amino acids long. V was pared by 1 base and J by 6 bases, with 19 bases between. The CDR3 DNA is TGTGCCAGCAGTGAAGGTTTAGGACCGGGACACACTCAGCCCCAGCATTTT. Translated, it gives CASSEGLGPGHTQPQHF.

In its sample, this clonotype was seen many times. The chain employs TRBV29-1 and TRBJ1-1, with D unresolved. V dropped 4 bases and J dropped 4 bases, with 16 bases sitting between them. Germline V gene lookup returns CDR1 SQVTM and CDR2 ANQGSEA. This CDR3 has 14 residues. The CDR3 region is CSVGGRVVLTEAFF. The CDR3 nucleotides are TGCAGCGTTGGAGGCCGGGTAGTCCTCACTGAAGCTTTCTTT.

This clonotype appeared many times. The chain combines TRBV10-3 with TRBJ2-7; TRBD1 aligns across 9 bases. This CDR3 has 13 amino acids. With 6 bases clipped from V and 6 bases from J, the junction kept 6 bases outside the gene matches. Germline V gene lookup returns CDR1 ENHRY and CDR2 SYGVKD. This CDR3 reads CAIRGTGSLEQYF. For the CDR3, the DNA is TGTGCCATCAGGGGGACAGGGTCCCTCGAGCAGTACTTC.

This clonotype has a single count. A single base separates this from a much larger clone, so it may be a read error. The rearrangement links TRBV20-1 to TRBJ2-7; 9 bases match TRBD2. This CDR3 spans 13 amino acids. From germline, CDR1 is DFQATT and CDR2 SNEGSKA (reference sequence). This CDR3 is CSAFHSGGFEHYF. The CDR3 bases are TGCAGTGCTTTTCATAGCGGGGGCTTCGAGCACTACTTC.

This clonotype was picked up many times. The gene calls are TRBV11-2 and TRBJ1-4; possible D gene TRBD1, 6 bases. The CDR3 contains 14 residues. V was cut by 4 bases and J by 8 bases, with 14 bases left in between. CDR1 and CDR2 (germline): SGHAT, FQNNGV. The CDR3 DNA is TGTGCCAGCAGCTCACAGGGATGGGAAGAAAAACTGTTTTTT. Its protein product is CASSSQGWEEKLFF.

This clonotype has ten or more counts. The CDR3 spells CSARAGNGNTIYF. The CDR3 nucleotides read TGCAGTGCTAGAGCCGGGAATGGAAACACCATATATTTT. The V and J genes are TRBV20-1 and TRBJ1-3, with D hard to call. Trimming removed 1 base from V and 3 bases from J, with 7 bases in between. The CDR3 runs 13 residues. Germline CDR1 DFQATT, CDR2 SNEGSKA (reference sequence).

This clonotype has at least ten counts. V is TRBV5-1 and J is TRBJ2-7; 8 nucleotides align to TRBD1. J gave up 6 bases and V 4 bases, and 12 bases lay outside the gene matches. The germline gives CDR1 SGHRS, CDR2 YFSETQ. The CDR3 sequence is 15 residues long. CDR3 sequence: CASSPRIGQGSEQYF. The CDR3 nucleotides are TGCGCCAGCAGCCCGAGAATCGGACAGGGTAGCGAGCAGTACTTC.

The sample holds many counts of this clonotype. V usage is TRBV29-1 and J usage is TRBJ2-2; 11 nucleotides align to TRBD2. The V gene's germline CDR1 is SQVTM and CDR2 ANQGSEA. The trim removed 8 bases at V and 5 bases at J, leaving 4 bases unmatched. The CDR3 contains 13 residues. The chain's CDR3 is CSLAGGQTGELFF. The DNA for the CDR3 is TGCAGCTTAGCGGGGGGGCAGACCGGGGAGCTGTTTTTT.